A selection of T cell receptor beta chains follows, all from one sample in a study of shared T cell receptors in the human thymus. This table comes from immunoSEQ multiplex PCR, and its TCRdb copy is limited to in-frame clones, with some not included. The sample records about 660,000 clones, around 87% being singletons. In addition, the sample was reused for a study of human thymus T cells.

The sample taken for sequencing was thymocytes. These receptors were taken from a boy in the first two years of life with a congenital heart defect. CDR3s include the opening cysteine and the closing phenylalanine or tryptophan. The D gene is left open where the match is weak. Some rows mark clone size as missing; the rest say once, few, many or name a class of expanded clone.

j_call: TRBJ2-7
v_call: TRBV28
d_call: TRBD2
clone_size: once
cdr3_nt: TGTGCCGGGGGAGGGGACGGGCTCGAGCAGTACTTC
cdr3_aa: CAGGGDGLEQYF

j_call: TRBJ2-4
v_call: TRBV6-1
d_call: -
clone_size: once
cdr3_nt: TGTGCCAGCAGTGAGAACAGGACTAACACAGCCAAAAACATTCAGTACTTC
cdr3_aa: CASSENRTNTAKNIQYF

j_call: TRBJ2-3
v_call: TRBV2
d_call: -
clone_size: -
cdr3_nt: TGTGCCAGCAGTGGGGTTGGTAGCGGAAACACAGATACGCAGTATTTT
cdr3_aa: CASSGVGSGNTDTQYF

j_call: TRBJ2-1
v_call: TRBV11-2
d_call: -
clone_size: -
cdr3_nt: TGTGCCAGCAGCTTCGAGGACTCTTACAATGAGCAGTTCTTC
cdr3_aa: CASSFEDSYNEQFF

j_call: TRBJ2-1
v_call: TRBV2
d_call: -
clone_size: -
cdr3_nt: TGTGCCAGCAGGCTCCTACTATCGTCGCACTCCTACAATGAGCAGTTCTTC
cdr3_aa: CASRLLLSSHSYNEQFF

j_call: TRBJ1-3
v_call: TRBV7-2
d_call: -
clone_size: -
cdr3_nt: TGTGCCAGCAGCCCACGGGGGTTGCTCCACTCTGGAAACACCATATATTTT
cdr3_aa: CASSPRGLLHSGNTIYF

j_call: TRBJ1-4
v_call: TRBV4-3
d_call: -
clone_size: few
cdr3_nt: TGCGCCAGCAGCCAAGATTGCCAGACTAATGAAAAACTGTTTTTT
cdr3_aa: CASSQDCQTNEKLFF

j_call: TRBJ2-5
v_call: TRBV7-3
d_call: -
clone_size: -
cdr3_nt: TGTGCCAGCAGCTGGGGGGTCCTGGAGACCCAGTACTTC
cdr3_aa: CASSWGVLETQYF

j_call: TRBJ2-3
v_call: TRBV25-1
d_call: -
clone_size: -
cdr3_nt: TGTGCCAGCAGTGGACAGGATCCAGATACGCAGTATTTT
cdr3_aa: CASSGQDPDTQYF

j_call: TRBJ2-7
v_call: TRBV5-6
d_call: TRBD1
clone_size: -
cdr3_nt: TGTGCCAGCAGCACGGGACAGGGACCCTCCTACGAGCAGTACTTC
cdr3_aa: CASSTGQGPSYEQYF

j_call: TRBJ2-7
v_call: TRBV7-2
d_call: TRBD2
clone_size: -
cdr3_nt: TGTGCCAGCAGCTTAGCAGCTCTAGCGGGAGGGCCTTCGAAAAGCTCCTACGAGCAGTACTTC
cdr3_aa: CASSLAALAGGPSKSSYEQYF

j_call: TRBJ2-7
v_call: TRBV15
d_call: -
clone_size: -
cdr3_nt: TGTGCCACCAGTCGAACCGAACAGGGAAGGCACGAGCAGTACTTC
cdr3_aa: CATSRTEQGRHEQYF

j_call: TRBJ2-5
v_call: TRBV6-5
d_call: -
clone_size: once
cdr3_nt: TGTGCCAGCATGGGCAGCCAAGAGACCCAGTACTTC
cdr3_aa: CASMGSQETQYF

j_call: TRBJ2-7
v_call: TRBV30
d_call: TRBD1
clone_size: once
cdr3_nt: TGTGCCTGGAGCAAACAGGGGGCAACCCACCTATCCTACGAGCAGTACTTC
cdr3_aa: CAWSKQGATHLSYEQYF

j_call: TRBJ2-1
v_call: TRBV20-1
d_call: -
clone_size: -
cdr3_nt: TGCAGTGCCACTTACAATGAGCAGTTCTTC
cdr3_aa: CSATYNEQFF

j_call: TRBJ1-2
v_call: TRBV28
d_call: TRBD1
clone_size: -
cdr3_nt: TGTGCCAGCAGTTTACCCTTTCCGGGACAGATTCACGCTATGGGTAACACCTTC
cdr3_aa: CASSLPFPGQIHAMGNTF

j_call: TRBJ1-1
v_call: TRBV29-1
d_call: TRBD1
clone_size: -
cdr3_nt: TGCAGCGTGGCGGGACAGCAGAACACTGAAGCTTTCTTT
cdr3_aa: CSVAGQQNTEAFF

j_call: TRBJ1-2
v_call: TRBV18
d_call: -
clone_size: -
cdr3_nt: TGTGCCAGCTCACCACCAATTCGGACAGAAAACGGCTACACCTTC
cdr3_aa: CASSPPIRTENGYTF

j_call: TRBJ1-2
v_call: TRBV27
d_call: -
clone_size: -
cdr3_nt: TGTGCCAGCAGTTTATCGGCCGGGAATACAGTGCATGCTTATGGCTACACCTTC
cdr3_aa: CASSLSAGNTVHAYGYTF

j_call: TRBJ1-2
v_call: TRBV5-8
d_call: TRBD1
clone_size: -
cdr3_nt: TGTGCCAGCAGCTTCGGCAGTCTAAAGCGTGACAGGGATCACTATGGCTACACCTTC
cdr3_aa: CASSFGSLKRDRDHYGYTF

j_call: TRBJ2-2
v_call: TRBV5-1
d_call: TRBD2
clone_size: -
cdr3_nt: TGCGCCAGCAGCTTGACTAGCGGAGGGGACGGGGAGCTGTTTTTT
cdr3_aa: CASSLTSGGDGELFF

j_call: TRBJ2-1
v_call: TRBV9
d_call: TRBD2
clone_size: -
cdr3_nt: TGTGCCAGCAACGAGGGTAGCGGGGTTTACAATGAGCAGTTCTTC
cdr3_aa: CASNEGSGVYNEQFF

j_call: TRBJ1-6
v_call: TRBV7-6
d_call: TRBD1
clone_size: -
cdr3_nt: TGTGCCAGCAGCTCGGGGCCAGGGGGTAATTCACCCCTCCACTTT
cdr3_aa: CASSSGPGGNSPLHF

j_call: TRBJ2-7
v_call: TRBV27
d_call: TRBD2
clone_size: -
cdr3_nt: TGTGCCAGCAGCCGGGTGGTGGGAGGGCCCTACGAGCAGTACTTC
cdr3_aa: CASSRVVGGPYEQYF

j_call: TRBJ1-4
v_call: TRBV15
d_call: -
clone_size: -
cdr3_nt: TGTGCCACCAGCAGAGATAAGGGGGCAACTAATGAAAAACTGTTTTTT
cdr3_aa: CATSRDKGATNEKLFF

j_call: TRBJ2-3
v_call: TRBV5-1
d_call: -
clone_size: -
cdr3_nt: TGCGCCAGTAAACAGGGCACAGATACGCAGTATTTT
cdr3_aa: CASKQGTDTQYF

j_call: TRBJ1-2
v_call: TRBV27
d_call: -
clone_size: -
cdr3_nt: TGTGCCAGCAGTTTCGACCCAATAAAGCCGGACAGCTATGGCTACACCTTC
cdr3_aa: CASSFDPIKPDSYGYTF

j_call: TRBJ1-5
v_call: TRBV28
d_call: -
clone_size: -
cdr3_nt: TGTGCCAGCAGATCAGGGTTTGATCAGCCCCAGCATTTT
cdr3_aa: CASRSGFDQPQHF

j_call: TRBJ1-5
v_call: TRBV5-8
d_call: TRBD1
clone_size: once
cdr3_nt: TGTGCCAGCAGCTTCTACAGGGGGTCGAATAGCAATCAGCCCCAGCATTTT
cdr3_aa: CASSFYRGSNSNQPQHF

j_call: TRBJ2-2
v_call: TRBV25-1
d_call: -
clone_size: -
cdr3_nt: TGTGCCAGCAGTGTGAGGGGGAACAGGGACGGCGGGGAGCTGTTTTTT
cdr3_aa: CASSVRGNRDGGELFF

j_call: TRBJ2-1
v_call: TRBV27
d_call: TRBD2
clone_size: -
cdr3_nt: TGTGCCAGCAGTCCCGGACTAGCGGACTACAATGAGCAGTTCTTC
cdr3_aa: CASSPGLADYNEQFF

j_call: TRBJ1-2
v_call: TRBV11-2
d_call: -
clone_size: -
cdr3_nt: TGTGCCAGCAGCTTAGGCACAGCTTTTTATGGCTACACCTTC
cdr3_aa: CASSLGTAFYGYTF

j_call: TRBJ1-1
v_call: TRBV28
d_call: TRBD1
clone_size: -
cdr3_nt: TGTGCCAGCAGTTCCCGAGACAGGGGGATTGAAGCTTTCTTT
cdr3_aa: CASSSRDRGIEAFF

j_call: TRBJ1-5
v_call: TRBV19
d_call: -
clone_size: -
cdr3_nt: TGTGCCAGTAGTATAACTGGTGACAGGTTAATTCAGCCCCAGCATTTT
cdr3_aa: CASSITGDRLIQPQHF

j_call: TRBJ1-1
v_call: TRBV7-2
d_call: TRBD1
clone_size: once
cdr3_nt: TGTGCCAGCAGCCCGACAGGGTACAGCACTGAAGCTTTCTTT
cdr3_aa: CASSPTGYSTEAFF

j_call: TRBJ1-2
v_call: TRBV11-2
d_call: -
clone_size: -
cdr3_nt: TGTGCCAGCAGCCCCGACAGAAAAACCTATGGCTACACCTTC
cdr3_aa: CASSPDRKTYGYTF

j_call: TRBJ2-3
v_call: TRBV27
d_call: -
clone_size: -
cdr3_nt: TGTGCCAGCAGGCTTCTAGCTGTGAGGAACACAGATACGCAGTATTTT
cdr3_aa: CASRLLAVRNTDTQYF

j_call: TRBJ1-1
v_call: TRBV6-9
d_call: -
clone_size: -
cdr3_nt: TGTGCCACCCCACATAACACTGAAGCTTTCTTT
cdr3_aa: CATPHNTEAFF

j_call: TRBJ2-5
v_call: TRBV19
d_call: TRBD2
clone_size: -
cdr3_nt: TGTGCCAGTAGTATGCAGGGACTAGCGGGAAACGGAGAGACCCAGTACTTC
cdr3_aa: CASSMQGLAGNGETQYF

j_call: TRBJ1-4
v_call: TRBV11-1
d_call: TRBD1
clone_size: -
cdr3_nt: TGTGCCAGCAGCAGGGACAGGGATGAAAAACTGTTTTTT
cdr3_aa: CASSRDRDEKLFF

j_call: TRBJ1-4
v_call: TRBV27
d_call: -
clone_size: -
cdr3_nt: TGTGCCAGCCGCCTGGGGGGGTCTAATGAAAAACTGTTTTTT
cdr3_aa: CASRLGGSNEKLFF

j_call: TRBJ2-7
v_call: TRBV18
d_call: TRBD1
clone_size: -
cdr3_nt: TGTGCCAGCTCACCACGGAGGACAGGGAGAAACTACGAGCAGTACTTC
cdr3_aa: CASSPRRTGRNYEQYF

j_call: TRBJ2-3
v_call: TRBV12-2
d_call: -
clone_size: -
cdr3_nt: TGTGCAAGTCGCCAACTTAGCCCAGATACGCAGTATTTT
cdr3_aa: CASRQLSPDTQYF

j_call: TRBJ1-3
v_call: TRBV4-3
d_call: TRBD1
clone_size: once
cdr3_nt: TGCGCCAGCAGCCAGGGACAGGGTGACACTGGAAACACCATATATTTT
cdr3_aa: CASSQGQGDTGNTIYF

j_call: TRBJ1-6
v_call: TRBV28
d_call: TRBD1
clone_size: -
cdr3_nt: TGTGCCAGCACCGACAGGGGGCCCTATAATTCACCCCTCCACTTT
cdr3_aa: CASTDRGPYNSPLHF

j_call: TRBJ1-5
v_call: TRBV27
d_call: -
clone_size: -
cdr3_nt: TGTGCCAGCAGTTTAAGGGGTTACAATCAGCCCCAGCATTTT
cdr3_aa: CASSLRGYNQPQHF

j_call: TRBJ2-1
v_call: TRBV27
d_call: TRBD1
clone_size: -
cdr3_nt: TGTGCCAGCAGTGTGACAGGGGTGAGTAATGAGCAGTTCTTC
cdr3_aa: CASSVTGVSNEQFF

j_call: TRBJ2-1
v_call: TRBV2
d_call: TRBD1
clone_size: -
cdr3_nt: TGTGCCAGCAGTGAAGCCACTGATAGGGTCACAGGGGGGTACAATGAGCAGTTCTTC
cdr3_aa: CASSEATDRVTGGYNEQFF

j_call: TRBJ1-1
v_call: TRBV19
d_call: -
clone_size: -
cdr3_nt: TGTGCCAGTAGTATAGAGAGGGCCTTCCTCATGAACACTGAAGCTTTCTTT
cdr3_aa: CASSIERAFLMNTEAFF

j_call: TRBJ2-7
v_call: TRBV28
d_call: TRBD2
clone_size: -
cdr3_nt: TGTGCCAGCAGTTTCGGACTAGCGGGAGGACTCTCCTACGAGCAGTACTTC
cdr3_aa: CASSFGLAGGLSYEQYF

j_call: TRBJ2-5
v_call: TRBV7-8
d_call: TRBD1
clone_size: -
cdr3_nt: TGTGCCAGCAGCTTAGGACTGAGGGAGTCGGAGGGGGGGACAGGGACAGAGACCCAGTACTTC
cdr3_aa: CASSLGLRESEGGTGTETQYF

j_call: TRBJ2-1
v_call: TRBV7-9
d_call: TRBD1
clone_size: -
cdr3_nt: TGTGCCAGCAGCCGACAGGGCCGAGACAATGAGCAGTTCTTC
cdr3_aa: CASSRQGRDNEQFF

j_call: TRBJ2-2
v_call: TRBV4-3
d_call: -
clone_size: -
cdr3_nt: TGCGCCAGCACTTTATTTGTGGGAGCGAACACCGGGGAGCTGTTTTTT
cdr3_aa: CASTLFVGANTGELFF

j_call: TRBJ1-6
v_call: TRBV10-3
d_call: -
clone_size: once
cdr3_nt: TGTGCCATCAGTGAGTCGACACATTCACCCCTCCACTTT
cdr3_aa: CAISESTHSPLHF

j_call: TRBJ1-5
v_call: TRBV28
d_call: TRBD1
clone_size: -
cdr3_nt: TGTGCCAGCAGTATTTACAGGGGGCAGAATAGCAATCAGCCCCAGCATTTT
cdr3_aa: CASSIYRGQNSNQPQHF

j_call: TRBJ2-7
v_call: TRBV7-9
d_call: TRBD1
clone_size: -
cdr3_nt: TGTGCCAGCAGCTTCGCACCGCGCAGGGGGAGAATGAGGGAGCAGTACTTC
cdr3_aa: CASSFAPRRGRMREQYF